This is a list of T cell receptor beta chains from one sample in a study of T cell responses to AZD1222 COVID-19 vaccine. This table comes from immunoSEQ multiplex PCR, and its TCRdb copy is limited to in-frame clones, with some not included. The table has just under 95,000 clones, approximately 90% seen once; the top ten hold about 20%. This specimen was peripheral blood, taken on day 0 of AZD1222 vaccination. These receptors were obtained from an adult in good health. Each CDR3 is given with its conserved first and last residue. The order of the fields is V gene, J gene, clone size, D gene, CDR3 DNA, CDR3 protein. The D gene is left open where the match is weak. Some rows mark clone size as missing; the rest say once, few, many or name a class of expanded clone.

>TRBV18|TRBJ1-2|NA|NA
TGTGCCAGCTCACCTGGGGCGGCTTCTTATGGCTACACCTTC
CASSPGAASYGYTF
>TRBV24-1|TRBJ1-3|NA|TRBD1
TGTGCCACCAGTGAGCCACAGGGGGCCTCTGGAAACACCATATATTTT
CATSEPQGASGNTIYF
>TRBV9|TRBJ1-6|NA|TRBD1
TGTGCCAGCAGCGGTGGGACAGAGAATTCACCCCTCCACTTT
CASSGGTENSPLHF
>TRBV4-3|TRBJ2-7|NA|NA
TGCGCCAGCAGCCAAGAGGTGGCAGTTACCTACGAGCAGTACTTC
CASSQEVAVTYEQYF
>TRBV7-9|TRBJ2-7|NA|TRBD1
TGTGCCAGCAGCACCCGACAGGGGGCACTAGGCGAGCAGTACTTC
CASSTRQGALGEQYF
>TRBV3-1/TRBV3-2|TRBJ2-1|NA|TRBD2
TGTGCCAGCAGCCAAGTTGCGGGGGGCCTTTTCTTC
CASSQVAGGLFF
>TRBV10-3|TRBJ1-2|few|NA
TGTGCCATCAGTGAGTCGGGGGAAAACTATGGCTACACCTTC
CAISESGENYGYTF
>TRBV7-2|TRBJ1-2|NA|NA
TGTGCCAGCACCCTTCGAACAGAAGACTATGGCTACACCTTC
CASTLRTEDYGYTF
>TRBV6-5|TRBJ2-3|NA|NA
TGTGCCAGCAGTTACTCTTCGCGGGGTAGCACAGATACGCAGTATTTT
CASSYSSRGSTDTQYF
>TRBV19|TRBJ2-3|NA|TRBD1
TGTGCCAGTAGTATCGAGGGACAGGGGAGGCCAGATACGCAGTATTTT
CASSIEGQGRPDTQYF
>TRBV28|TRBJ1-6|NA|NA
TGTGCCAGCAGTCTTCGGCTTAATTCACCCCTCCACTTT
CASSLRLNSPLHF
>TRBV7-8|TRBJ2-1|NA|NA
TGTGCCAGCAGCTTACGGGACGGCCATGACAATGAGCAGTTCTTC
CASSLRDGHDNEQFF
>TRBV19|TRBJ1-2|NA|TRBD1
TGTGCCAGTAGCAGGGACAGGGAGTACTATGGCTACACCTTC
CASSRDREYYGYTF
>TRBV28|TRBJ1-2|NA|NA
TGTGCCAGCAGTCCCATCCCGTATGGCTACACCTTC
CASSPIPYGYTF
>TRBV4-3|TRBJ1-3|NA|TRBD1
TGCGCCAGCAGCCAAGTCACAGGGGGCTCTGGAAACACCATATATTTT
CASSQVTGGSGNTIYF
>TRBV24-1|TRBJ2-2|NA|TRBD1
TGTGCCACCAGTGAACCTCGACAGGGACCTAACACCGGGGAGCTGTTTTTT
CATSEPRQGPNTGELFF
>TRBV18|TRBJ1-4|NA|NA
TGTGCCAGCTCCCCTAACAGGGACACTAATGAAAAACTGTTTTTT
CASSPNRDTNEKLFF
>TRBV5-1|TRBJ2-6|NA|NA
TGCGCCAGCAGTTCTGGGGGACCCGGGGCCAACGTCCTGACTTTC
CASSSGGPGANVLTF
>TRBV6-5|TRBJ1-1|NA|TRBD1
TGTGCCAGCATTGGAGTAGGACAGGGCCAAGCTTTCTTT
CASIGVGQGQAFF
>TRBV10-3|TRBJ1-6|NA|TRBD1
TGTGCCATCAGCAACGACAGGGGTGGTTCACCCCTCCACTTT
CAISNDRGGSPLHF
>TRBV7-2|TRBJ1-5|NA|NA
TGTGCCAGCAGCTTAGGGCCCAATCAGCCCCAGCATTTT
CASSLGPNQPQHF
>TRBV28|TRBJ1-5|NA|NA
TGTGCCAGCAGAACAGGCCAGATATGGCCCCAGCATTTT
CASRTGQIWPQHF
>TRBV6-2/TRBV6-3|TRBJ2-1|NA|TRBD2
TGTGCCAGCAGTTGGGACCGGACTAGCGGCAAACTCTACAATGAGCAGTTCTTC
CASSWDRTSGKLYNEQFF
>TRBV7-2|TRBJ2-3|NA|TRBD1
TGTGCCAGCAGCCGGTCGACAGGGGACGCAGATACGCAGTATTTT
CASSRSTGDADTQYF
>TRBV6-5|TRBJ2-1|NA|TRBD1
TGTGCCAGCAGTCGAGACAGGGAAAAGTACAATGAGCAGTTCTTC
CASSRDREKYNEQFF
>TRBV5-1|TRBJ2-3|NA|NA
TGCGCCAGCAGCAAACAGGGCGGCACAGATACGCAGTATTTT
CASSKQGGTDTQYF
>TRBV2|TRBJ1-1|NA|NA
TGTGCCAGTCGGGAGATTATGAACACTGAAGCTTTCTTT
CASREIMNTEAFF
>TRBV12-3/TRBV12-4|TRBJ2-1|NA|TRBD2
TGTGCCAGCACCACTAGCGGGGGGGCTTGTTTCTTC
CASTTSGGACFF
>TRBV27|TRBJ2-2|NA|NA
TGTGCCAGCACCACGGCGCTCGGTGGGACCGGGGAGCTGTTTTTT
CASTTALGGTGELFF
>TRBV7-2|TRBJ2-7|NA|NA
TGTGCCAGCAGCTTCGACAGAACCTCCTACGAGCAGTACTTC
CASSFDRTSYEQYF
>TRBV6-1|TRBJ1-6|NA|TRBD1
TGTGCCAGCAGTGAGGTGCAGGGACAGTCACCCCTCCACTTT
CASSEVQGQSPLHF
>TRBV9|TRBJ1-4|NA|NA
TGTGCCAGCAGCGTAGGGACACTGGACGGGGAAAAACTGTTTTTT
CASSVGTLDGEKLFF
>TRBV4-2|TRBJ1-2|NA|TRBD1
TGTGCCAGCAGCCATGACAGGGAGAATGGCTACACCTTC
CASSHDRENGYTF
>TRBV7-9|TRBJ1-4|NA|TRBD1
TGTGCCAGCAGCCCCGGGACAGAAAATGAAAAACTGTTTTTT
CASSPGTENEKLFF
>TRBV5-1|TRBJ1-2|NA|NA
TGCGCCAGCAGCGTAACCGCAGGGGACCACTATGGCTACACCTTC
CASSVTAGDHYGYTF
>TRBV5-6|TRBJ2-7|NA|TRBD2
TGTGCCAGCAGATTAGCGGGGACCTCCTCCTACGAGCAGTACTTC
CASRLAGTSSYEQYF
>TRBV6-6|TRBJ1-2|NA|NA
TGTGCCAGCAGCTACAGGGATGGCTACACCTTC
CASSYRDGYTF
>TRBV20-1|TRBJ2-7|NA|NA
TGCAGTGCTAGGTGGGGTCGGGAGCAGTACTTC
CSARWGREQYF
>TRBV4-3|TRBJ2-1|once|NA
TGCGCCAGCAGCCAAGATCGGCACAGGGTAGTTGAGTTCTTC
CASSQDRHRVVEFF
>TRBV3-1/TRBV3-2|TRBJ2-3|NA|TRBD2
TGTGCCAGCAGCCAACCGGGGGGGGGCACAGATACGCAGTATTTT
CASSQPGGGTDTQYF
>TRBV2|TRBJ2-4|NA|NA
TGTGCCAGCAGTGATAGCCTGGGCAGGTCGGGAGCCAAAAACATTCAGTACTTC
CASSDSLGRSGAKNIQYF
>TRBV7-3|TRBJ2-3|NA|NA
TGTGCCAGCAGCCTGGACAGCACAGATACGCAGTATTTT
CASSLDSTDTQYF
>TRBV19|TRBJ2-1|once|TRBD2
TGTGCCAGTACCCATGGACTAGCGGGGAACAATGAGCAGTTCTTC
CASTHGLAGNNEQFF
>TRBV28|TRBJ1-1|NA|TRBD1
TGTGCCAGCAGTTTGGGACAGAAGAACACTGAAGCTTTCTTT
CASSLGQKNTEAFF
>TRBV6-5|TRBJ1-1|NA|TRBD1
TGTGCCAGCAGGTTACCGGGACAGGGGAACACTGAAGCTTTCTTT
CASRLPGQGNTEAFF
>TRBV18|TRBJ2-7|NA|TRBD1
TGTGCCAGCTCACCACCCGCTGACAGGGGCGAGCAGTACTTC
CASSPPADRGEQYF
>TRBV10-1|TRBJ1-5|NA|TRBD1
TGCGCCAGCAGTGAGCCCCCGACAGGGGGTTATCATAGCAATCAGCCCCAGCATTTT
CASSEPPTGGYHSNQPQHF
>TRBV3-1/TRBV3-2|TRBJ1-6|NA|NA
TGTGCCAGCAGCCAATTGTTGGATTCACCCCTCCACTTT
CASSQLLDSPLHF
>TRBV7-9|TRBJ2-5|NA|TRBD1
TGTGCCAGCAGCCGGACAGGGCCAGAGACCCAGTACTTC
CASSRTGPETQYF
>TRBV6-6|TRBJ2-7|NA|NA
TGTGCCAGCAGTCACCCCGCGGGTGCCTGGTCCTACGAGCAGTACTTC
CASSHPAGAWSYEQYF
>TRBV4-1|TRBJ2-7|few|TRBD2
TGCGCCAGCAGCGTCGGGCTAGCGGGAATCTCCTACGAGCAGTACTTC
CASSVGLAGISYEQYF
>TRBV7-9|TRBJ2-3|NA|NA
TGTGCCAGCAGCTTAAGGGGCGGGCGGGGCTTCACAGATACGCAGTATTTT
CASSLRGGRGFTDTQYF
>TRBV5-3|TRBJ1-1|NA|TRBD1
TGTGCCAGAAGACCTGGACAGGCGAACACTGAAGCTTTCTTT
CARRPGQANTEAFF
>TRBV29-1|TRBJ2-1|few|NA
TGCAGCGTTGAAGCTCACGACAATGAGCAGTTCTTC
CSVEAHDNEQFF